The 27 T cell receptor beta chains below come from one sample, sequenced in a study of identical twins (dated by TCRdb to 2016 to 2018). The library relied on 5' RACE. Sequencing instrument: Illumina HiSeq 2000. TCRdb applied fastp at Q25 and MiXCR to the public reads, then kept only in-frame beta chains. CDR3 protein sequences are deduplicated, and each keeps its most common genes and DNA. Within this sample are around 1.7 million distinct CDR3 sequences, with about 32% of them counted one time only. The biggest ten clones account for around 0.3% of the sample. The specimen was cord blood. The receptors were gathered from a newborn girl in good health.

This chain links TRBV28 with TRBJ1-5; no firm D call. CDR1 and CDR2 (germline): MDHEN, SYDVKM. The V and J ends lost 5 bases and 5 bases respectively, with 16 bases between them. The CDR3 length is 15 residues. In DNA, the CDR3 is TGTGCCAGCAGTGCTGGGCTGGCGGGAGATCAGCCCCAGCATTTT. It encodes CASSAGLAGDQPQHF.

This clonotype came up a few times. V and J are TRBV5-4 and TRBJ1-2, with TRBD1 as a possible D gene (5 bases). The V end lost 3 bases, the J end lost 5 bases, and 20 bases lay between the germline ends. This CDR3 is 16 amino acids long. Germline assignment: CDR1 SGHNT and CDR2 YYREEE (reference sequence). The CDR3 is CASSSEPGPRAYGYTF. The DNA for the CDR3 is TGTGCCAGCAGCTCTGAACCGGGACCTAGGGCATATGGCTACACCTTC.

A few counts support this clonotype. The chain links TRBV20-1 to TRBJ2-4; no clear D. Trimming cost V 3 bases and J 7 bases, with 13 bases left between them. This CDR3 region has 13 residues. Germline assignment: CDR1 DFQATT and CDR2 SNEGSKA (reference sequence). The CDR3 is CSASGHEWNIQYF. The CDR3 coding sequence is TGCAGTGCTAGCGGGCATGAATGGAACATTCAGTACTTC.

The gene calls are TRBV10-3 and TRBJ1-1; D is perhaps TRBD1 (5 bases). CDR1 and CDR2 (germline): ENHRY, SYGVKD. The ends were cut back, 3 bases at V and 4 bases at J, with 12 bases in the middle. The CDR3 covers 14 residues. The CDR3 DNA is TGTGCCATCAGTGAAGCAGTAAGGGGCACTGAAGCTTTCTTT. Protein product: CAISEAVRGTEAFF.

This clonotype was found a few times. The chain carries TRBV12-3 or TRBV12-4 and TRBJ2-2; 7 bases map to TRBD1. The ends lost 5 bases at V and 5 bases at J; junction bases unmatched: 11. This CDR3 is built from 16 residues. The CDR3 bases are TGTGCCAGCAGTCTAGAGACAGGGCAGGGTACCGGGGAGCTGTTTTTT. Translation gives CASSLETGQGTGELFF.

The chain couples TRBV19 to TRBJ1-5; 8 nucleotides align to TRBD1. Germline lookup yields CDR1 LNHDA and CDR2 SQIVND (reference sequence). This CDR3 spans 17 amino acids. V was clipped by 6 bases and J by 4 bases; unmatched bases: 14. Here the CDR3 reads CASRPTGTGLENQPQHF. Here the CDR3 DNA reads TGTGCCAGTAGGCCTACCGGGACAGGCCTTGAGAATCAGCCCCAGCATTTT.

In its sample, this clonotype was seen a few times. J is TRBJ2-1 and V is TRBV7-6; 12 nucleotides line up with TRBD2. V shed 5 bases, J shed 7 bases, and the junction held 9 bases outside the gene matches. Germline V gives CDR1 SGHVS, CDR2 FNYEAQ. The CDR3 runs to 16 residues. CDR3 protein: CASSNQLAGGLNEQFF. The CDR3 DNA follows: TGTGCCAGCAGCAACCAACTAGCGGGGGGCCTAAATGAGCAGTTCTTC.

Worth noting for this clonotype: A much larger clone lies one base from this, so it may be a read error. This chain joins TRBV5-1 and TRBJ2-3, with 9 nucleotides matching TRBD1. The CDR3 totals 14 residues. Germline CDR1 SGHRS, CDR2 YFSETQ. For the CDR3, the DNA is TGCACCAGCGCCGGGACAGGGCGCACAGATACGCAGTATTTT. It encodes CTSAGTGRTDTQYF. Looking up the rest from reference TRBV5-1 and TRBJ2-3 gives the full variable domain: KAGVTQTPRYLIKTRGQQVTLSCSPISGHRSVSWYQQTPGQGLQFLFEYFSETQRNKGNFPGRFSGRQFSNSRSEMNVSTLELGDSALYLCTSAGTGRTDTQYFGPGTRLTVL.

This clonotype has more than one count but fewer than ten. This rearrangement joins TRBV24-1 to TRBJ2-3; 8 nucleotides align to TRBD2. V shed 4 bases and J 1 base; nucleotides not matched to a gene: 9. This CDR3 has 17 residues. CDR1 and CDR2 from the germline V gene are KGHDR and SFDVKD. The CDR3 coding sequence is TGTGCCACCAGTGACCCGGCTAGCGGGCCTCGCACAGATACGCAGTATTTT. Translation gives CATSDPASGPRTDTQYF.

This clonotype showed up many times. A read error may produce the germline difference seen at one junction end. V gene TRBV5-1 combines with J gene TRBJ2-1, with 10 bases identical to TRBD2. From germline, CDR1 is SGHRS and CDR2 YFSETQ. The CDR3 runs to 15 residues. The CDR3, as DNA: TGTGCCAGCAGCCCAGGACTAGCGGTATACAATGAGCAGTTCTTC. Translation gives CASSPGLAVYNEQFF.

This clonotype was seen only a few times. The chain couples TRBV4-1 to TRBJ1-4; D is unclear. The V end lost 6 bases, the J end lost 1 base, and 12 bases lay between the germline ends. This CDR3 region has 15 residues. CDR1 is MGHRA and CDR2 is YSYEKL in the germline V gene. The chain's CDR3 is CASRALGLTNEKLFF. The DNA for the CDR3 is TGCGCCAGCAGGGCCCTAGGATTAACTAATGAAAAACTGTTTTTT.

A remark on this clonotype: A read error may explain this, as a much larger clone is one base away. The chain is built from TRBV13 and TRBJ2-4; TRBD2 is a possible D gene (5 bases). From germline, CDR1 is PRHDT and CDR2 FYEKMQ (reference sequence). CDR3 size: 12 residues. CDR3 sequence: CASGLGEGEQYF. The CDR3 DNA sequence: TGTGCCAGCGGCTTAGGCGAGGGAGAGCAGTACTTC.

About this clonotype itself: Its ends do not fully match the called genes, so a read error is possible. V gene TRBV20-1 combines with J gene TRBJ2-5; 7 bases line up with TRBD2. Germline V gene lookup returns CDR1 DFQATT and CDR2 SNEGSKA (reference sequence). The CDR3 loop spans 12 amino acids. CDR3 coding DNA: TGCAGTTCTAGGGGTAGCGGGGAGACCCAGTACTTC. Its protein is CSSRGSGETQYF.

This clonotype was seen a handful of times. V and J are TRBV27 and TRBJ2-3; the D call may be TRBD1 or TRBD2 (5 bases each). Trimming pared 0 bases from V and 3 bases from J, leaving 13 bases between. The germline gives CDR1 MNHEY, CDR2 SMNVEV (reference sequence). The CDR3 consists of 16 residues. The CDR3 sequence: CASSLSGDSGTDTQYF. The CDR3 DNA reads as TGTGCCAGCAGTTTATCGGGCGACAGCGGAACAGATACGCAGTATTTT.

The chain carries TRBV21-1 and TRBJ2-3. TRBV21-1 is assigned pseudogene status. CDR3 length: 15 amino acids. CDR3 loop: CASSKDLECTDTQYF. The CDR3 DNA reads TGTGCCAGCAGCAAAGACCTAGAGTGCACAGATACGCAGTATTTT.

There are a few counts of this clonotype. This rearrangement joins TRBV2 to TRBJ2-1; maybe TRBD1 (5 bases). This CDR3 has 13 residues. The germline V gene has CDR1 SNHLY and CDR2 FYNNEI. Between the trimmed V and J ends, which lost 6 bases and 8 bases, there was a span of 14 bases. CDR3 DNA sequence: TGTGCCAGCAGCCTCACTTGGGGCTATGAGCAGTTCTTC. This gives the protein CASSLTWGYEQFF.

The chain combines TRBV21-1 with TRBJ2-1; TRBD2 reflects the table's D call only, with no check against the DNA. TRBV21-1 is a pseudogene. CDR3 length: 19 amino acids. DNA of the CDR3: TGTGCCAGCAGACGCCCCCCCCGGACTAGCGGGAGTTCCTACAATGAGCAGTTCTTC. This encodes CASRRPPRTSGSSYNEQFF.

This clonotype was observed a single time. One junction end disagrees with the germline gene, perhaps due to a read error. In DNA, the CDR3 is TGTGCCAACAGCCAAAGAGGCAATGAGCAGTTCTTC. Its protein product is CANSQRGNEQFF. The genes are TRBV4-2 and TRBJ2-1; D uncertain. CDR1 and CDR2 from the germline V gene are LGHNA and YNFKEQ. The CDR3 runs 12 residues.

Many counts were recorded for this clonotype. This chain uses TRBV27 with TRBJ2-1, with 11 positions matching TRBD2. The ends lost 8 bases at V and 1 base at J; junction bases unmatched: 10. The length of the CDR3 is 17 residues. The germline V gene encodes CDR1 MNHEY and CDR2 SMNVEV (reference sequence). CDR3 protein: CASGLGTSGRSYNEQFF. The CDR3 DNA reads as TGTGCCAGCGGACTCGGGACTAGCGGTCGATCCTACAATGAGCAGTTCTTC.

This clonotype appeared a few times. The rearrangement links TRBV4-2 to TRBJ2-1; TRBD2 matches at 10 bases. CDR1 LGHNA and CDR2 YNFKEQ come from the germline V gene. V trimming: 0 bases; J trimming: 8 bases; junction bases outside the gene matches: 7. The CDR3 runs to 16 residues. In DNA, the CDR3 is TGTGCCAGCAGCCAAGATCTCACTAGCGGGACGCATGAGCAGTTCTTC. It encodes CASSQDLTSGTHEQFF.

This clonotype was recorded only once. This chain uses TRBV6-2 or TRBV6-3 with TRBJ2-5, with D perhaps TRBD1 or TRBD2 (6 bases each). V gave up 3 bases and J gave up 11 bases, with 25 bases separating them. Germline CDR1 MNHEY, CDR2 SVGEGT. The length of the CDR3 is 16 residues. DNA for the CDR3: TGTGCCAGCAGTTATACGGGGGCACTGGGTCGCAATGAGCAGTACTTC. Its translation: CASSYTGALGRNEQYF.

This clonotype was detected a few times. V and J are TRBV12-3 or TRBV12-4 and TRBJ2-7, with TRBD2 as a possible D gene (5 bases). Between the trimmed V and J ends, which lost 2 bases and 2 bases, there was a span of 13 bases. This CDR3 spans 15 amino acids. The CDR3 is CASSLRAGSTYEQYF. The CDR3 coding sequence is TGTGCCAGCAGTTTAAGGGCGGGTTCGACCTACGAGCAGTACTTC.

This sequence joins TRBV4-1 and TRBJ2-4; 9 bases fit TRBD2. Trimming cost V 0 bases and J 13 bases; bases outside gene matches: 16. The CDR3 runs to 17 residues. CDR1 and CDR2 from the germline V gene are MGHRA and YSYEKL. CDR3 in amino acids: CASSQEPGTSQKEAQYF. In nucleotides, the CDR3 is TGCGCCAGCAGCCAAGAACCCGGGACTAGCCAAAAAGAGGCCCAGTACTTC.

Only a few counts were recorded for this clonotype. J is TRBJ2-2 and V is TRBV20-1, with D perhaps TRBD2 (6 bases). CDR3 size: 16 residues. The V end lost 0 bases, the J end lost 6 bases, and 17 bases lay between the germline ends. CDR1 is DFQATT, CDR2 SNEGSKA, per germline (reference sequence). The CDR3 spells CSAREKTSLVPGELFF. DNA for the CDR3: TGCAGTGCTAGAGAAAAGACTAGTCTCGTTCCCGGGGAGCTGTTTTTT.

The chain couples TRBV4-2 to TRBJ2-7; TRBD2 agrees at 14 bases. With V trimmed by 4 bases and J by 0 bases, 8 bases remained unmatched. CDR3 length: 18 residues. Germline CDR1 is LGHNA and CDR2 is YNFKEQ. The CDR3 DNA sequence: TGTGCCAGCAGCCGAGGGACTAGCGGGAGCGGGAGCTCCTACGAGCAGTACTTC. Amino acid sequence: CASSRGTSGSGSSYEQYF.

This clonotype was seen a few times. The chain couples TRBV20-1 to TRBJ2-1; D gene ambiguous. Germline CDR1 is DFQATT and CDR2 is SNEGSKA (reference sequence). V lost 0 bases, J lost 5 bases, and 14 bases lay in between. The CDR3 covers 15 residues. The CDR3 here is CSAREKVAGHNEQFF. CDR3 bases: TGCAGTGCTAGAGAGAAGGTAGCTGGCCACAATGAGCAGTTCTTC.

This clonotype came up a few times. The V and J genes are TRBV20-1 and TRBJ1-5; TRBD1 is a possible D gene (5 bases). The V end was cut by 2 bases, the J end by 3 bases, with 8 bases between. Germline CDR1 and CDR2: DFQATT and SNEGSKA (reference sequence). CDR3 length: 13 amino acids. CDR3 residues: CSARPRVNQPQHF. CDR3 nucleotides: TGCAGTGCTAGACCCAGGGTCAATCAGCCCCAGCATTTT.